Each of the 11 T cell receptor beta chains below was sequenced from the same sample in a study of glioma-infiltrating T cells. The iRepertoire nested amplicon-rescue multiplex PCR amplified TCR alpha and beta CDR3s from RNA. One entry per CDR3 protein, called by TCRdb with MiXCR from the multiplex PCR reads. This sample yields 85,000 to 110,000 distinct CDR3 sequences, of which about 30% are seen a single time; roughly 46% belongs to the top ten. Sample: glioma tissue, nonneoplastic brain tissue, or PBMCs (not recorded which). These receptors all stem from a human donor with low-grade glioma or glioblastoma, undergoing nonglioma brain surgery, or in good health (not recorded which).

The chain uses TRBV5-4 and TRBJ2-5; tentatively, D is TRBD2 (5 bases). This CDR3 has 15 residues. Germline assignment: CDR1 SGHNT and CDR2 YYREEE (reference sequence). With 3 bases removed from V and 4 bases from J, the gap between germline ends came to 16 bases. CDR3 sequence (DNA): TGTGCCAGCAGCTGGGCGGGCCCCCGCCGAGAGACCCAGTACTTC. Translated, it gives CASSWAGPRRETQYF.

Details on this clonotype: This sequence may be a read error, since a much larger clone differs from it by one base. The genes are TRBV20-1 and TRBJ1-2; 7 bases fit TRBD1. The V gene end was trimmed by 6 bases and the J gene end by 4 bases; junction bases not matched to a gene: 8. Germline V gives CDR1 DFQATT, CDR2 SNEGSKA (reference sequence). There are 13 residues in the CDR3. CDR3 region: CSATTGSRYGYTF. CDR3 bases: TGCAGTGCCACGACAGGGTCGCGCTATGGCTACACCTTC.

This clonotype occurred a few times. The J gene is TRBJ1-5, the V gene TRBV7-2; D possibly corresponds to TRBD1 (6 bases). V gave up 7 bases and J gave up 1 base, with 14 bases separating them. CDR3 size: 15 residues. Germline CDR1 reads SGHTA; CDR2 reads FQGNSA. The CDR3: CASTPGTSSNQPQHF. The CDR3 nucleotides are TGTGCCAGCACCCCGGGGACATCCAGCAATCAGCCCCAGCATTTT.

The rearrangement uses TRBV7-2 and TRBJ2-3, with 9 bases identical to TRBD2. Losses at the gene ends were 0 bases for V and 8 bases for J; bases not matched to a gene: 6. CDR1 SGHTA and CDR2 FQGNSA come from the germline V gene. This CDR3 region has 15 residues. The CDR3 protein is CASSLAGAGGLTQYF. In DNA form, the CDR3 reads TGTGCCAGCAGCTTAGCTGGGGCGGGGGGGCTTACGCAGTATTTT.

This clonotype was detected once. A much larger clone lies one base from this, so it may be a read error. In DNA form, the CDR3 reads TGTGCCAGCTCGTCAACCGGGACAGCAACCTACAAGCAGTACTTC. As protein: CASSSTGTATYKQYF. The chain couples TRBV6-2 or TRBV6-3 to TRBJ2-7; 7 bases match TRBD1. Germline lookup yields CDR1 MNHEY and CDR2 SVGEGT. The CDR3 covers 15 residues.

There are many counts of this clonotype. The genes are TRBV28 and TRBJ2-7, with D maybe TRBD2 (6 bases). The length of the CDR3 is 11 residues. Germline CDR1 MDHEN, CDR2 SYDVKM. Trimming took 4 bases from V and 6 from J, leaving 7 bases between them. This CDR3 reads CASSWRGEQYF. The CDR3 nucleotides are TGTGCCAGCAGTTGGAGGGGCGAGCAGTACTTC.

Ten or more counts support this clonotype. The V gene is TRBV27, the J gene TRBJ1-5, with a possible D match to TRBD1 (5 bases). This CDR3 is 14 amino acids long. The ends were cut back, 6 bases at V and 7 bases at J, with 16 bases in the middle. Germline CDR1 and CDR2: MNHEY and SMNVEV (reference sequence). CDR3 loop: CASSLRGGWQPQHF. The DNA of the CDR3 is TGTGCCAGCAGCCTAAGGGGAGGTTGGCAGCCCCAGCATTTT.

Many counts were recorded for this clonotype. The gene calls are TRBV7-2 and TRBJ2-7; D unclear. The CDR3 is made up of 12 amino acids. CDR1 SGHTA and CDR2 FQGNSA come from the germline V gene. With 1 base removed from V and 6 bases from J, the gap between germline ends came to 7 bases. The CDR3 nucleotides read TGTGCCAGCAGCTTAGTCACTGGCGAGCAGTACTTC. The encoded protein is CASSLVTGEQYF.

Notes on this clonotype: This may arise from a read error, as a much more abundant clone is one base away. The chain employs TRBV6-1 and TRBJ2-3, with D perhaps TRBD2 (5 bases). V was trimmed by 8 bases and J by 11 bases, leaving 8 bases between them. This CDR3 is built from 9 residues. CDR1 is MNHNS, CDR2 SASEGT, per germline. CDR3 region: CASAAGQYF. For the CDR3, the DNA is TGTGCCAGCGCGGCGGGGCAGTATTTT.

This clonotype was observed at least ten times. This chain links TRBV6-1 with TRBJ1-5, with TRBD1 matching 7 bases. Looked up from germline, CDR1 is MNHNS and CDR2 is SASEGT. This CDR3 has 16 amino acids. The J segment lost 1 base and the V segment lost 5 bases, leaving 8 bases of the junction unmatched. The CDR3 protein is CASSLQGYGSNQPQHF. The CDR3 DNA follows: TGTGCCAGCAGTTTACAGGGGTATGGGAGCAATCAGCCCCAGCATTTT.

This clonotype was counted at least ten times. This chain uses TRBV7-9 with TRBJ1-4, with 9 bases aligning to TRBD1. Germline assignment: CDR1 SEHNR and CDR2 FQNEAQ (reference sequence). V dropped 5 bases and J dropped 12; count of bases not matched to a gene: 10. CDR3 length equals 14 residues. The CDR3 sequence is CASSLQGATNQLFF. The CDR3 region has the DNA TGTGCCAGCAGCCTACAGGGGGCCACCAACCAACTGTTTTTT.